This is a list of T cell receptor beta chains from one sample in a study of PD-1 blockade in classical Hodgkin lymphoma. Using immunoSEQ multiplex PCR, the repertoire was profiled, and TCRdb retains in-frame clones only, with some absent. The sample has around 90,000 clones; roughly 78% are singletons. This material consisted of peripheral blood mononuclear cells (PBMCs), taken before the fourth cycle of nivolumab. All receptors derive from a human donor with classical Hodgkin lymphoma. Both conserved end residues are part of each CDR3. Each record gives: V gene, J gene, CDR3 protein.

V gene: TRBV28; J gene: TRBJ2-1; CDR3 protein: CASSRPAGMNNEQFF
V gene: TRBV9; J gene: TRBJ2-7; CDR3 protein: CASSVGGDRRYYEQYF
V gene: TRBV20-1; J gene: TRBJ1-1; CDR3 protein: CSARAMGAFF
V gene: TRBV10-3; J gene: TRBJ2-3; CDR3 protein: CAISETQPDTQYF
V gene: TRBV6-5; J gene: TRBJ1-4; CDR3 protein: CASSSSRTNPKLFF
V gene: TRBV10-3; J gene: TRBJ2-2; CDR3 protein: CAIRARDRGTTGELFF
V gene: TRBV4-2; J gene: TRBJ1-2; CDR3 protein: CASSQDWRQNYGYTF
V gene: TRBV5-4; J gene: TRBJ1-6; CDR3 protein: CASNPGGGDNSPLHF
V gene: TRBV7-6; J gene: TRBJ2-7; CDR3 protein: CASSLSRNNEQYF
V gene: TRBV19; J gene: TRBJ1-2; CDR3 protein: CASSTGVNYGYTF
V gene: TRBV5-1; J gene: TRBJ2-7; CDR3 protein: CASSLATDRGYEQYF
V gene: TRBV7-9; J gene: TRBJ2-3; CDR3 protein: CASSLLQGRTDTQYF
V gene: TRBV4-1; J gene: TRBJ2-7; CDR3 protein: CASSHVGAYEQYF
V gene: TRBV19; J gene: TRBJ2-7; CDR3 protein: CARWGGLLYEQYF
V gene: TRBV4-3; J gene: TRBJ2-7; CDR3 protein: CASSQGSDFYEQYF
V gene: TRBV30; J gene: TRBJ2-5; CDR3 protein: CAWSVHSRAGSSQETQYF
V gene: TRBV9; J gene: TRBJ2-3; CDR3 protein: CASSVVEGADTQYF
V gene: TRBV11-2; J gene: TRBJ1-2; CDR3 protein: CASSSQGDYGYTF